This section outlines one TCR beta chain sequence together with its context. No antigen is known for it. No per-base quality is available; no much larger clone lies one base away. V ends up 2 bases short and J 1 base short, with an unmatched junction base count of 10. CDR1 and CDR2 are read off the germline V gene as SGDLS and YYNGEE. From the cysteine through the phenylalanine, the CDR3 covers 18 amino acids. Only CDR3 DNA remains: 54 bases, in frame from the first base. The immunoSEQ Assay, a bias-controlled multiplex PCR, was used to amplify TCRbeta CDR3 regions from genomic DNA. The published analysis was carried out like this. Within the assay, amplification of reference gene primers was used to estimate how many nucleated cells each sample contained. Sequence reads were collapsed and filtered to measure the absolute abundance of every unique TCRbeta CDR3 rearrangement. For each sample, productive Simpson clonality was calculated by taking the square root of Simpson's diversity index across productive rearrangements. TCRdb holds this immuneACCESS table with in-frame rearrangements only. Some clones are missing; in checked studies, unresolved V genes explain under half, and the rest has no known cause. From that table come the V and J calls and clone size; the DNA was used to work out D and trimming. Counted in this sample were about 120,000 clones; over 75% of them appeared once. The top ten constitute under 20% of the sample.

The collaborating institutions used their own protocols to collect whole blood in K2EDTA tubes. Collaborator samples were shipped for TCRbeta analysis as frozen whole blood, isolated PBMCs, or DNA extracted from either sample type. This sample stems from a study of blood T cell repertoires in COVID-19 (TCRdb year 2020). For the wider study: The collaborator samples originated in the United States, Italy and Spain and spanned the acute and convalescent phases of COVID-19. Deeply sampled blood TCRbeta repertoires from subjects exposed to, actively infected with, or recovered from COVID-19 were included in the dataset. Where available, HLA class I and class II types were obtained from metadata supplied by the sample provider rather than from assay-based typing. Samples were obtained from the ongoing ImmuneRACE study (first 160 participants) and from 1,000 to 1,500 subjects provided by 6 global collaborators. The repertoires were made available in a free public database intended to serve as a resource for research on the immune response to SARS-CoV-2. The material from the prospective study consisted of cDNA or gDNA derived from T cells, B-cell-depleted T cells, or PBMCs. A de-identified subject ID, COVID-19 status, age in years and sex were almost always included in the sample metadata. Summary of the overall study and its limitations: How much clinical and demographic metadata was included differed by source and by participant, and the metadata was provided uncurated.

This sequence was found in a woman older than 75 with active or convalescent COVID-19. Sequencing input: peripheral blood. This receptor chain uses TRBV9 and TRBJ2-5, and TRBD2 matches 11 of the central bases. The nucleotide sequence is given as TGTGCCAGCAGCGTCGCTAGCGGGAGGCCTGGGGGCCAAGAGACCCAGTACTTC. Translated, it reads CASSVASGRPGGQETQYF.